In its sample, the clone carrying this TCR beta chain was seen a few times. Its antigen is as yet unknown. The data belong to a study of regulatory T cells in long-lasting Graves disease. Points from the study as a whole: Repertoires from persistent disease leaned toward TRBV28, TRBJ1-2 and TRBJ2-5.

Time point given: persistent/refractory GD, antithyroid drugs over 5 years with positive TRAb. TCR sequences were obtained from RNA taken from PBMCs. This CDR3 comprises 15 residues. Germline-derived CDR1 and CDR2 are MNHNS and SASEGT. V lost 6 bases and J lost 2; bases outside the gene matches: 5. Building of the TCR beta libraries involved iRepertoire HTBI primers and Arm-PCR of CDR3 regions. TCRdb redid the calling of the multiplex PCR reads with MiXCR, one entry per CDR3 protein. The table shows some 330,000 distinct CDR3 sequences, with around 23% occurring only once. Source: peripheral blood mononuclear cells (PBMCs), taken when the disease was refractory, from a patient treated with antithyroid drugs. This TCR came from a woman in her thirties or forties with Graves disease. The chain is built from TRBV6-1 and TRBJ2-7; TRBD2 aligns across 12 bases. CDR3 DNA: TGTGCCAGCAGGTCCGGACTAGCGGGGACCTACGAGCAGTACTTC. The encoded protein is CASRSGLAGTYEQYF.